This T cell receptor beta chain was obtained from a study of OX40 agonist ivuxolimab in advanced cancers. Whole-study findings and limits: Fewer expanded clones were found on average in CD4+ than in CD8+ T cells. Still undetermined is the antigen specificity of the expanded peripheral T cells.

The CDR3 has 16 amino acids. Unmatched junction bases numbered 10, after V lost 5 bases and J lost 3 bases. Looked up from germline, CDR1 is MNHEY and CDR2 is SMNVEV (reference sequence). Enrollment shut out patients with autoimmune disease history or systemic immunosuppression. Using immunoSEQ multiplex PCR, the repertoire was profiled, and TCRdb retains in-frame clones only, with some absent. The sample contains some 62,000 clones, approximately 90% of which appear only once. This clone was observed once. Its antigen is as yet unknown. The chain has TRBV27 and TRBJ1-5, with 7 bases that match TRBD1. The TCR was taken from an adult with an advanced solid tumor such as melanoma, head and neck, liver or kidney cancer. The sample here was CD4+ or CD8+ T cells sorted from blood, taken in a trial of the OX40 agonist ivuxolimab. CDR3: CASSPTRTGLNQPQHF. The CDR3 nucleotides are TGTGCCAGCAGTCCAACTCGGACAGGTCTCAATCAGCCCCAGCATTTT.